These 2 T cell receptor beta chains originate from one sample sequenced in a study of cytomegalovirus exposure and HLA in healthy donors (dated by TCRdb to the late 2010s). The library was prepared using the immunoSEQ multiplex PCR assay. TCRdb carries this immuneACCESS record with in-frame sequences only. Its versions omit some clonotypes, under half of them owing to an unresolved V gene in the studies checked, with the rest unexplained. This sample comprises a few hundred thousand clones, roughly 89% of them detected only once. Of the sample, under 0.95% falls within the top ten clones. The sequenced sample consisted of PBMCs. The receptors were gathered from a woman aged 18-29 years in good health and CMV-seronegative.

This rearrangement joins TRBV18 to TRBJ2-1; possibly TRBD1 for D (8 bases). Germline V gene lookup returns CDR1 KGHSH and CDR2 LQKENI. Trimming stripped 3 bases from V and 7 bases from J, with 16 bases between. The CDR3 runs to 15 residues. The CDR3 DNA sequence: TGTGCCAGCTCACCCCAGGGGGCGGGGGAGAATGAGCAGTTCTTC. Translating it yields CASSPQGAGENEQFF. Drawing the rest from reference TRBV18 and TRBJ2-1, the complete variable domain is NAGVMQNPRHLVRRRGQEARLRCSPMKGHSHVYWYRQLPEEGLKFMVYLQKENIIDESGMPKERFSAEFPKEGPSILRIQQVVRGDSAAYFCASSPQGAGENEQFFGPGTRLTVL.

The gene calls are TRBV15 and TRBJ2-1; tentatively, D is TRBD2 (6 bases). V lost 1 base and J 9 bases, leaving 16 bases between the germline ends. Germline-derived CDR1 and CDR2 are LNHNV and YYDKDF (reference sequence). The CDR3 length is 15 residues. CDR3 in DNA: TGTGCCACCAGCAGAGGGGACCCAGCGGGCGGTGAGCAGTTCTTC. This sequence encodes CATSRGDPAGGEQFF.